This TCR beta chain derives from a study of cytomegalovirus exposure and HLA in healthy donors. General study findings and limits: The study designated 150 or so TCR beta chains cytomegalovirus-associated. The tendency of first-cohort TCR clusters to co-occur in the 120 validation repertoires was identified by a subsequent analysis.

This clone appeared a few times. No antigen is known for it. Trimming pared 7 bases from V and 6 bases from J, leaving 15 bases between. CDR1 is MNHEY and CDR2 is SVGAGI in the germline V gene. The CDR3 covers 13 residues. Repertoires were generated with immunoSEQ multiplex PCR, while TCRdb's copy carries only in-frame clones and drops some. In the table there are approximately 200,000 clones, 75% to 90% of which are singletons. The genes are TRBV6-5 and TRBJ1-2; D is unresolved. This sequence was found in a man younger than 35 in good health and CMV-seropositive. Sequencing was done on a sample of PBMCs. CDR3 amino acids: CASTRAGRDGYTF. The CDR3, as DNA: TGTGCCAGCACCCGAGCTGGGCGGGATGGCTACACCTTC.